Reported below is one T cell receptor (beta chain). In nominal health when sampled, donors likely had unrecorded immune exposures nonetheless. The data were taken from a study of cytomegalovirus exposure and HLA in healthy donors. In the study overall: Out of 150 million to 200 million T cells, an earlier analysis found 117 million unique TCR beta sequences in total. Genotyping showed roughly 81% of about 370 donors falling in the Caucasian-associated ancestry cluster.

Deletions cut 7 bases from V and 5 bases from J, with 12 bases between. Per germline, CDR1 SQVTM and CDR2 ANQGSEA. This CDR3 is built from 11 residues. 13 Jbeta primers and 60 Vbeta primers were used for the PCR. The table came from immunoSEQ multiplex PCR; TCRdb's copy has only in-frame clones and leaves some out. Of about 140,000 clones in the sample, around 80% were seen once. The receptor was derived from a man aged 35-49 years in good health and CMV-seronegative. This chain connects TRBV29-1 to TRBJ2-7; TRBD2 is a possible D gene (6 bases). The material sequenced was PBMCs. The CDR3 nucleotides read TGCAGCGGGCAGGGAGGTCACGAGCAGTACTTC. It is translated as CSGQGGHEQYF.